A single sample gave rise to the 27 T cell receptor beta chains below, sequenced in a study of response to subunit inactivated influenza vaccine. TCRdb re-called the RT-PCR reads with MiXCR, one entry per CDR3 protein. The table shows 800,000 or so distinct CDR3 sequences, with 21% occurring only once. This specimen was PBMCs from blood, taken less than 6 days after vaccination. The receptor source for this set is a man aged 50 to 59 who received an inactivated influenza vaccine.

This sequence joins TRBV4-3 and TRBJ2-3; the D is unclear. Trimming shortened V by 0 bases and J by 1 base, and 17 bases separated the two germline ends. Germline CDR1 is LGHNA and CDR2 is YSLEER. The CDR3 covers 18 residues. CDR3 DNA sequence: TGCGCCAGCAGCCAAGAAGTATATTCTGAGCGAGGCACAGATACGCAGTATTTT. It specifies CASSQEVYSERGTDTQYF.

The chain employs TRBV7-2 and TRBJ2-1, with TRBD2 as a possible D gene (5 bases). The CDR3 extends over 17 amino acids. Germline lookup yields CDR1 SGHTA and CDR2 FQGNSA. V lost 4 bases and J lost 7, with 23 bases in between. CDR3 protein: CASSSQLGSVLGNEQFF. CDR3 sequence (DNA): TGTGCCAGCAGCTCTCAATTGGGTAGCGTTCTGGGAAATGAGCAGTTCTTC.

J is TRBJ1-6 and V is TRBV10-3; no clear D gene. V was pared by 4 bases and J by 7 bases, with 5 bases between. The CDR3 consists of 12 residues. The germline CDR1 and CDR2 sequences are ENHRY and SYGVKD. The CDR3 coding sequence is TGTGCCATCAGTGGAGGGAATTCACCCCTCCACTTT. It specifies CAISGGNSPLHF.

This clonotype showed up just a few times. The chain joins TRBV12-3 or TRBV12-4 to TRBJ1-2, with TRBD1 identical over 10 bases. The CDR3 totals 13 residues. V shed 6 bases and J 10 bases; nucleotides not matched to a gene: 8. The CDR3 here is CASRSAGTGDYTF. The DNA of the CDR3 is TGTGCCAGCAGATCAGCCGGGACAGGGGACTACACCTTC.

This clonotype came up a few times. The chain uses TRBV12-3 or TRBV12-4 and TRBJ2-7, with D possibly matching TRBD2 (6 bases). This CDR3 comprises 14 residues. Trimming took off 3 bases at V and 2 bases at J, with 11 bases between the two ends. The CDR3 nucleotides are TGTGCCAGCAGTTTTTTTGGGAGGACCTACGAGCAGTACTTC. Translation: CASSFFGRTYEQYF.

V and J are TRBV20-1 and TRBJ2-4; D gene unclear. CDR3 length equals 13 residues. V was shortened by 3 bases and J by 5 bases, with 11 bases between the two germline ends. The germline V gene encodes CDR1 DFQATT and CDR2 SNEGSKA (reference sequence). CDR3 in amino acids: CSASFPGQNIQYF. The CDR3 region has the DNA TGCAGTGCTAGTTTTCCCGGACAAAACATTCAGTACTTC.

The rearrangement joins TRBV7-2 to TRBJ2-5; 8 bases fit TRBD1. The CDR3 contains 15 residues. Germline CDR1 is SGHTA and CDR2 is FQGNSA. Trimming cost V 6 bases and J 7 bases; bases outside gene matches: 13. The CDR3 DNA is TGTGCCAGCAGAGGGACAGGATGGAGCGGAGGGACCCAGTACTTC. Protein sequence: CASRGTGWSGGTQYF.

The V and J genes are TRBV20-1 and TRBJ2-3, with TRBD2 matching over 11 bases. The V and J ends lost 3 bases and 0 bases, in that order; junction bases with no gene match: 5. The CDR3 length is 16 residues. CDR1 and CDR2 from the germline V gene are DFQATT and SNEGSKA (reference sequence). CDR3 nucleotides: TGCAGTGCTAGGGGGACTAGCGGCGTTAGCACAGATACGCAGTATTTT. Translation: CSARGTSGVSTDTQYF.

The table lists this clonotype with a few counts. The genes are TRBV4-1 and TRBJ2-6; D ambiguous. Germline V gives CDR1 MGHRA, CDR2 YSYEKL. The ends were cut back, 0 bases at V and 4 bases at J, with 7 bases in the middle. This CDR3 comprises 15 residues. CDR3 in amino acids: CASSQDRTGANVLTF. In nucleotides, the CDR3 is TGCGCCAGCAGCCAAGATCGGACCGGGGCCAACGTCCTGACTTTC.

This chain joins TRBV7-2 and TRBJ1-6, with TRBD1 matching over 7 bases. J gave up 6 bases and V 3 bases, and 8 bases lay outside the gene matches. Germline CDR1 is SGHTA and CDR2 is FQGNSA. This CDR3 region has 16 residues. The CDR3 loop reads CASSFRGDRGNSPLHF. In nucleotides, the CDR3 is TGTGCCAGCAGCTTTCGAGGGGACAGAGGTAATTCACCCCTCCACTTT.

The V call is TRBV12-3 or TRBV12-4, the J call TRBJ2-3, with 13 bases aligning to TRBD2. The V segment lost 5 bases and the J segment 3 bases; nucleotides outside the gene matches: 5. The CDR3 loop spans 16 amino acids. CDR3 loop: CASSPQTSGGTDTQYF. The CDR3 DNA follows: TGTGCCAGCAGTCCACAGACTAGCGGGGGGACAGATACGCAGTATTTT.

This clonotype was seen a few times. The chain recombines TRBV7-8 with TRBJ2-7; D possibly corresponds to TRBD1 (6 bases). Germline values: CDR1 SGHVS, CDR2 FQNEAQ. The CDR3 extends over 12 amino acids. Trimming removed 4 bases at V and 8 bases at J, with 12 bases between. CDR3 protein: CASSSVGDKQYF. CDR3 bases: TGTGCCAGCAGCTCAGTTGGGGACAAGCAGTACTTC.

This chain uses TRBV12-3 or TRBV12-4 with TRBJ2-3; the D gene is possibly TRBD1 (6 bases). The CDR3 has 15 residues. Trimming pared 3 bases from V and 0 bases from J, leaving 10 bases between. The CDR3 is CASSFQGTSTDTQYF. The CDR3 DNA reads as TGTGCCAGCAGTTTTCAGGGGACAAGCACAGATACGCAGTATTTT.

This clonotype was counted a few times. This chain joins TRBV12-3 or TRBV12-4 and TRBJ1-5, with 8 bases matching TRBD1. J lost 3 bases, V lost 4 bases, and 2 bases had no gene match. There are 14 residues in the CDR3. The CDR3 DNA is TGTGCCAGCAGTTCGACAGGGGTCAATCAGCCCCAGCATTTT. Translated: CASSSTGVNQPQHF.

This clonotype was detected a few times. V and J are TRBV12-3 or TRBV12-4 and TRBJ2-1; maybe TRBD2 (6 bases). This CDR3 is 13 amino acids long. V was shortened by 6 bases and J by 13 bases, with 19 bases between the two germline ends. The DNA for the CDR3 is TGTGCCAGCAGCTTCCAGGGCGGGACCCCCCAGTTCTTC. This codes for CASSFQGGTPQFF.

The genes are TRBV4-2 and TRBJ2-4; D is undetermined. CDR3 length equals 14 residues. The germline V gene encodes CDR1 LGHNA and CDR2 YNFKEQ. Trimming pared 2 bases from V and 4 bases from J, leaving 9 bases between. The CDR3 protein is CASSQSQEKNIQYF. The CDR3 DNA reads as TGTGCCAGCAGCCAAAGTCAGGAGAAAAACATTCAGTACTTC.

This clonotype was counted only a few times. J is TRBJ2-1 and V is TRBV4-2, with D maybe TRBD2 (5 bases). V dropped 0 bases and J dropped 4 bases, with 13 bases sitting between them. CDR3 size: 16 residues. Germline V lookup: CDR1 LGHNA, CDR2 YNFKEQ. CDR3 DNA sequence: TGTGCCAGCAGCCAAGATTTGGAGGTTAGTTACAATGAGCAGTTCTTC. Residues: CASSQDLEVSYNEQFF.

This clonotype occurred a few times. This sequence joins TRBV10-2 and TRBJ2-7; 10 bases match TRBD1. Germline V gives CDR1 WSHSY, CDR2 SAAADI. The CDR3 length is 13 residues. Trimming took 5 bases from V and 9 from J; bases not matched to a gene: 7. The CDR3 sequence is CASSNRDRGVQYF. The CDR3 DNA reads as TGCGCCAGCAGTAACCGGGACAGGGGTGTGCAGTACTTC.

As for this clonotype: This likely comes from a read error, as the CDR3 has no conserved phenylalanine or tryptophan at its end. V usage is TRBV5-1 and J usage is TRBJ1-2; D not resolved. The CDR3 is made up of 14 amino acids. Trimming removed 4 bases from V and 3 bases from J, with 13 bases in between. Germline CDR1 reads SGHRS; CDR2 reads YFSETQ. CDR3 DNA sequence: TGCGCCAGCAGCCGGGTGGGAGGCGACTATGGCTACACCTTA. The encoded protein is CASSRVGGDYGYTL.

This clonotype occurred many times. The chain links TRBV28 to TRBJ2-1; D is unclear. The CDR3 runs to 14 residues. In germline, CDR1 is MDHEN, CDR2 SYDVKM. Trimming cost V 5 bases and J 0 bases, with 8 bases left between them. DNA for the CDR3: TGTGCCAGCAGTAACGCCGTCTCCTACAATGAGCAGTTCTTC. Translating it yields CASSNAVSYNEQFF.

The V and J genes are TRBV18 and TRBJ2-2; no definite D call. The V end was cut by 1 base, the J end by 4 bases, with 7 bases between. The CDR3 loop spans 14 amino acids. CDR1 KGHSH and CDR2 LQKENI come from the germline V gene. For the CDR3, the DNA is TGTGCCAGCTCACCACTGAAGGGCACCGGGGAGCTGTTTTTT. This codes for CASSPLKGTGELFF.

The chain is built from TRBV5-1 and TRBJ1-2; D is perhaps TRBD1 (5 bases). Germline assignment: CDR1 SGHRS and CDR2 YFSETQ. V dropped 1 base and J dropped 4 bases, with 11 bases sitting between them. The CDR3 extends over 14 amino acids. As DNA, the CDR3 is TGCGCCAGCAGCTTGACGGGGGACGCCTATGGCTACACCTTC. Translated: CASSLTGDAYGYTF.

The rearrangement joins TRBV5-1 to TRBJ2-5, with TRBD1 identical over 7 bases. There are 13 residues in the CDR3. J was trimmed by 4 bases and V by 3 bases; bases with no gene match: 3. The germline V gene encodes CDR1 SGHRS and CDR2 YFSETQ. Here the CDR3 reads CASSWDSSETQYF. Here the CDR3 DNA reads TGCGCCAGCAGCTGGGACAGTTCAGAGACCCAGTACTTC.

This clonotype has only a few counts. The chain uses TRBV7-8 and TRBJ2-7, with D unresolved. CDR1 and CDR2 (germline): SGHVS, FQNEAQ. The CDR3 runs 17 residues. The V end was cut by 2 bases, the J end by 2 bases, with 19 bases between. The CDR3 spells CASSLISTGALTYEQYF. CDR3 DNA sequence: TGTGCCAGCAGCTTAATCTCAACTGGTGCTCTGACCTACGAGCAGTACTTC.

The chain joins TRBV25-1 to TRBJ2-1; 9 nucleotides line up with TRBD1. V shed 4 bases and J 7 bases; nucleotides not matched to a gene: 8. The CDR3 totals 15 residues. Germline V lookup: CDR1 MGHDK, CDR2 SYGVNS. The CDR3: CASSVGQGNANEQFF. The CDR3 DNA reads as TGTGCCAGCAGTGTGGGACAGGGAAACGCGAATGAGCAGTTCTTC.

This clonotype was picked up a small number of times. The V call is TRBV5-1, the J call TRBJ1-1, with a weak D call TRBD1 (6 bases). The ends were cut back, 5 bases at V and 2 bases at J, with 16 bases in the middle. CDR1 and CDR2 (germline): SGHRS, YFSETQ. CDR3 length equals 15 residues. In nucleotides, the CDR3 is TGCGCCAGCAGGATTGCAGGGGCTGGCAACACTGAAGCTTTCTTT. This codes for CASRIAGAGNTEAFF.

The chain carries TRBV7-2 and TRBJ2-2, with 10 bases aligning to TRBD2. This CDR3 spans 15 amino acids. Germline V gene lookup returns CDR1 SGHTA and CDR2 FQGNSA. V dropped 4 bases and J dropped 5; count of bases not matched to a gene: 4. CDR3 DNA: TGTGCCAGCAGCTCTAGCGGGGGTGTGACCGGGGAGCTGTTTTTT. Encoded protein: CASSSSGGVTGELFF.